The 26 T cell receptor beta chains below all came from one sample that was sequenced in a study of T cells expressing NK-cell markers. TCRdb reprocessed the 5' RACE reads and stores each CDR3 protein as one record, lacking DNA. Its clone listing holds about 260,000 distinct CDR3 sequences. The sequencing sample was made of blood T cells: a sorted CD56 or NKG2C T cell subset, CD4+ or CD8+ T cells, or bulk PBMC T cells (not recorded which). Source of these receptors: a woman aged 18 to 75 in good health.

The rearrangement joins TRBV4-2 to TRBJ2-7. The CDR3 extends over 13 amino acids. Germline lookup yields CDR1 LGHNA and CDR2 YNFKEQ. CDR3 in amino acids: CASSQDYSYEQYF.

The rearrangement uses TRBV14 and TRBJ2-7; TCRdb designates TRBD1, a call that cannot be tested without DNA. Germline V gives CDR1 SGHDN, CDR2 FVKESK. CDR3 length: 15 amino acids. The CDR3 sequence is CASSQTGTLRIRQYF.

The rearrangement links TRBV4-3 to TRBJ2-3; TCRdb names TRBD2, which stays unverified in the absence of DNA. The germline V gene encodes CDR1 LGHNA and CDR2 YSLEER. The CDR3 runs 17 residues. The CDR3 loop reads CSSQDAVSYSPTDTQYF.

The chain recombines TRBV5-8 with TRBJ2-1; the TCRdb D gene call, TRBD1, has no DNA to confirm it. Germline CDR1 reads SGHTS; CDR2 reads YDEGEE. The length of the CDR3 is 14 residues. CDR3 sequence reads: CASSPGTVYNEQFF.

The V call is TRBV4-1, the J call TRBJ2-7; checking the TCRdb D call of TRBD1 is not possible without DNA. This CDR3 comprises 16 residues. CDR1 and CDR2 from the germline V gene are MGHRA and YSYEKL. CDR3 protein: CASSQDFSGIRVEQYF.

The chain joins TRBV5-1 to TRBJ1-2; TCRdb returns TRBD1, unconfirmable since there is no DNA. This CDR3 is 15 amino acids long. The germline V gene has CDR1 SGHRS and CDR2 YFSETQ. CDR3 region: CASSASDGTEYGYTF.

V usage is TRBV6-5 and J usage is TRBJ1-3. Germline V CDR1 and CDR2: MNHEY, SVGAGI. This CDR3 has 14 residues. This chain's CDR3 is CASSYIDSGNTIYF.

V usage is TRBV12-3 or TRBV12-4 and J usage is TRBJ2-1. This CDR3 has 14 amino acids. The CDR3 here is CASSYGVEGNEQFF.

The chain carries TRBV12-3 or TRBV12-4 and TRBJ2-1; there is no DNA to check the TCRdb D call of TRBD2. The CDR3 length is 12 residues. CDR3 loop: CASSSAAGEQFF.

The rearrangement links TRBV20-1 to TRBJ2-1; TCRdb reports TRBD2, a call that lacks DNA to check it against. Germline V gene lookup returns CDR1 DFQATT and CDR2 SNEGSKA (reference sequence). CDR3 length: 15 amino acids. CDR3 protein: CSARTSGRAWNEQFF.

The rearrangement joins TRBV3-1 to TRBJ1-2; the TCRdb call, TRBD1, lacks DNA for checking. This CDR3 is 14 amino acids long. CDR1 and CDR2 from the germline V gene are LGHDT and YNNKEL (reference sequence). The CDR3 protein is CASSLRDRVSGYTF.

The genes are TRBV28 and TRBJ2-7; the TCRdb call, TRBD2, lacks DNA for checking. The CDR3 runs to 16 residues. Germline V lookup: CDR1 MDHEN, CDR2 SYDVKM. CDR3 sequence reads: CASSSPSGKRLNEQYF.

The V gene is TRBV20-1, the J gene TRBJ1-1. This CDR3 has 13 amino acids. Germline loops: CDR1 DFQATT, CDR2 SNEGSKA (reference sequence). The CDR3 is CSARKRVEDEAFF.

J is TRBJ2-1 and V is TRBV7-8; checking the TCRdb D call of TRBD1 is not possible without DNA. The germline V gene has CDR1 SGHVS and CDR2 FQNEAQ. The CDR3 is 16 residues long. CDR3: CASSLSFGEMGNEQFF. The variable domain in full, with the rest retrieved from reference TRBV7-8 and TRBJ2-1, is GAGVSQSPRYKVAKRGQDVALRCDPISGHVSLFWYQQALGQGPEFLTYFQNEAQLDKSGLPSDRFFAERPEGSVSTLKIQRTQQEDSAVYLCASSLSFGEMGNEQFFGPGTRLTVL.

The CDR3 loop reads CAISGDTDTQYF. The chain is built from TRBV10-3 and TRBJ2-3; as DNA is missing, the TRBD1 call by TCRdb cannot be tested. Germline V gene data show CDR1 as ENHRY and CDR2 as SYGVKD. The CDR3 totals 12 residues.

J is TRBJ2-3 and V is TRBV23-1; TCRdb selects TRBD1, and the lack of DNA leaves this call unchecked. TRBV23-1 is identified as an open reading frame with a role that is uncertain. CDR3 length: 15 amino acids. CDR3: CASSPKVGRTDTQYF.

The V and J genes are TRBV3-1 and TRBJ2-5; TCRdb names TRBD1, which stays unverified in the absence of DNA. Germline V lookup: CDR1 LGHDT, CDR2 YNNKEL (reference sequence). The CDR3 runs 15 residues. CDR3 protein: CASSHRTAGGETQYF.

This chain connects TRBV11-2 to TRBJ2-3; the TCRdb call, TRBD1, lacks DNA for checking. There are 19 residues in the CDR3. Germline CDR1 and CDR2: SGHAT and FQNNGV. The chain's CDR3 is CASSFRTRRGRRSTDTQYF.

The chain is built from TRBV28 and TRBJ2-5; TCRdb names TRBD1, which stays unverified in the absence of DNA. The CDR3 consists of 14 residues. Germline V gene data show CDR1 as MDHEN and CDR2 as SYDVKM. The CDR3 sequence is CASGLGTNQETQYF.

The chain is built from TRBV29-1 and TRBJ2-1; TCRdb names TRBD1, which stays unverified in the absence of DNA. The CDR3 totals 12 residues. Germline V gives CDR1 SQVTM, CDR2 ANQGSEA. CDR3 in amino acids: CSGWTSGVEQFF.

The rearrangement joins TRBV7-9 to TRBJ1-1. The CDR3 spans 12 residues. CDR1 and CDR2 from the germline V gene are SEHNR and FQNEAQ (reference sequence). CDR3 amino acids: CASSLEVTEAFF.

This chain links TRBV9 with TRBJ1-2. The CDR3 has 12 amino acids. CDR1 and CDR2 (germline): SGDLS, YYNGEE. Here the CDR3 reads CASSAELEGYTF.

The V gene is TRBV5-1, the J gene TRBJ2-1; as DNA is missing, the TRBD2 call by TCRdb cannot be tested. This CDR3 has 11 residues. The germline V gene encodes CDR1 SGHRS and CDR2 YFSETQ. This chain's CDR3 is CASSFRGEQFF. The full variable domain, its missing parts supplied by reference TRBV5-1 and TRBJ2-1, is KAGVTQTPRYLIKTRGQQVTLSCSPISGHRSVSWYQQTPGQGLQFLFEYFSETQRNKGNFPGRFSGRQFSNSRSEMNVSTLELGDSALYLCASSFRGEQFFGPGTRLTVL.

The chain is built from TRBV12-3 or TRBV12-4 and TRBJ1-5. The CDR3 contains 15 residues. CDR3 in amino acids: CASSLGLLPNQPQHF.

The CDR3 spells CASSSEPSSGNTIYF. The chain carries TRBV5-5 and TRBJ1-3. The germline V gene has CDR1 SGHKS and CDR2 YYEKEE (reference sequence). CDR3 length: 15 amino acids.

The V and J genes are TRBV11-1 and TRBJ2-1; there is no DNA to check the TCRdb D call of TRBD1. The germline CDR1 and CDR2 sequences are SGHAT and FQDESV (reference sequence). The CDR3 has 20 residues. CDR3 loop: CASTFWIGGATSSSYNEQFF.